This T cell receptor (beta chain) was documented in a study of OX40 agonist ivuxolimab in advanced cancers. Looked up from germline, CDR1 is SGHNT and CDR2 is YENEEA. V gave up 7 bases and J gave up 5 bases, with 14 bases separating them. CDR3 size: 13 residues. This clone was counted a few times. Assay used: immunoSEQ multiplex PCR; TCRdb lists only in-frame clones, some missing. The sample contains tens of thousands of clones, 89% of which appear only once. The material sequenced was CD4+ or CD8+ T cells sorted from blood, taken in a trial of the OX40 agonist ivuxolimab. This receptor was taken from an adult with an advanced solid tumor such as melanoma, head and neck, liver or kidney cancer. The chain links TRBV11-3 to TRBJ2-5; D gene unclear. Written as DNA, the CDR3 is TGTGCCAGCACCTTCGGTCTCCGGGAGACCCAGTACTTC. Its translation: CASTFGLRETQYF.